Listed below are T cell receptor beta chains from one sample, sequenced in a study of response to subunit inactivated influenza vaccine. TCRdb recomputed calls from the RT-PCR reads with MiXCR, one row per CDR3 protein. The profile shows hundreds of thousands of distinct CDR3 sequences, 12% of them singletons. This sample comprised PBMCs from blood, obtained on the day of vaccination. Receptor source: a man aged 50 to 60 who received an inactivated influenza vaccine. The CDR3 runs from the conserved cysteine through the conserved F or W. D genes are given only for firm matches. Clone size, where shown, is once, few, many, or a class for clones that have expanded.

CDR3	DNA	size	V	J	D
CSAVFAGGRSGNTIYF	TGCAGTGCAGTTTTCGCCGGGGGGCGAAGTGGAAACACCATATATTTT	NA	TRBV20-1	TRBJ1-3	NA
CSARDTGTTIYEQYF	TGCAGTGCTAGAGACACCGGGACTACAATTTACGAGCAGTACTTC	few	TRBV20-1	TRBJ2-7	TRBD2
CASSLSPPGADSGETQYF	TGCGCCAGCAGCCTTAGTCCCCCGGGGGCAGACTCGGGAGAGACCCAGTACTTC	NA	TRBV4-1	TRBJ2-5	NA
CASSPNPGSYEQYF	TGTGCCAGCAGTCCAAATCCCGGAAGCTACGAGCAGTACTTC	NA	TRBV6-1	TRBJ2-7	NA
CASSNQIQETQYF	TGTGCCAGCAGCAACCAGATACAAGAGACCCAGTACTTC	few	TRBV7-9	TRBJ2-5	NA
CARSSYGWTYEQYF	TGTGCCCGCAGTTCGTACGGGTGGACCTACGAGCAGTACTTC	NA	TRBV28	TRBJ2-7	NA
CASRFSDLSPGWTGELFF	TGTGCCAGCAGATTTTCCGATCTTAGCCCAGGTTGGACCGGGGAGCTGTTTTTT	NA	TRBV6-2/TRBV6-3	TRBJ2-2	NA
CAIRAGNLAKNIQYF	TGTGCCATCCGGGCGGGGAATCTAGCCAAAAACATTCAGTACTTC	few	TRBV10-3	TRBJ2-4	NA
CASSQGFLPGQGENIQYF	TGCGCCAGCAGCCAAGGTTTTCTACCGGGACAGGGGGAAAACATTCAGTACTTC	many	TRBV4-3	TRBJ2-4	TRBD1
CASSQGIEQYF	TGCGCCAGCAGCCAAGGAATCGAGCAGTACTTC	NA	TRBV4-3	TRBJ2-7	NA
CARGTSMRNEQFF	TGTGCCAGGGGGACCTCTATGCGGAATGAGCAGTTCTTC	NA	TRBV2	TRBJ2-1	NA